This TCR beta chain was observed in a study of blood T cell repertoires in COVID-19. Across the whole study: Samples taken during acute and convalescent COVID-19 were collected in the United States, Italy and Spain. The cDNA or gDNA used as material had been derived from T cells, B-cell-depleted T cells, or PBMCs.

The germline CDR1 and CDR2 sequences are GTSNPN and SVGIG (reference sequence). This CDR3 region has 13 residues. Trimming pared 7 bases from V and 8 bases from J, leaving 20 bases between. In the study's own analysis: It was from reference gene primer amplification that nucleated cell counts were estimated. Produced via immunoSEQ multiplex PCR; TCRdb's table is partial and in-frame only. V, J and clone size reflect that table, while D and trimming were determined from the DNA. In the table there are around 200,000 clones, roughly 85% of which are singletons. The specimen was peripheral blood. This TCR derives from a human donor with active or convalescent COVID-19. The donor label of this sample is uncertain. The genes are TRBV30 and TRBJ1-2, with D perhaps TRBD1 (5 bases). The CDR3 nucleotides read TGTGCCTTGATACTACAGGTCGGAGTCGGCTACACCTTC. Translating gives CALILQVGVGYTF.